The following is a TCR beta chain sequence with its context. TCRdb keeps only in-frame clones here, not all; method: immunoSEQ multiplex PCR. The table records fewer than 85,000 clones, roughly four fifths of them present only once. This sample was taken from a study of blood T cell repertoires in COVID-19. Study details: Samples representing acute and convalescent COVID-19 were sourced from the United States, Italy and Spain.

With 6 bases removed from V and 4 bases from J, the gap between germline ends came to 10 bases. The CDR3 consists of 13 residues. Germline loops: CDR1 SGHTA, CDR2 FQGNSA. Input material: peripheral blood. This TCR derives from a woman aged 55-75 years with acute or convalescent COVID-19. The chain combines TRBV7-2 with TRBJ1-3; D is possibly TRBD1 (5 bases). CDR3 in amino acids: CASREGAGNTIYF. In nucleotides, the CDR3 is TGTGCCAGCAGGGAAGGGGCGGGAAACACCATATATTTT.